Described below is a single TCR beta chain sequence and its context. The sample is drawn from a study of blood T cell repertoires in COVID-19. Study summary: COVID-19 samples from acute and convalescent phases originated in the United States, Italy and Spain. The analysed material was cDNA or gDNA that came from T cells, B-cell-depleted T cells, or PBMCs.

In the original workflow: Counts of nucleated cells, estimated from reference gene primer amplification, were obtained. Using immunoSEQ multiplex PCR, the repertoire was profiled, and TCRdb retains in-frame clones only, with some absent. The V and J calls and clone size come from that table; D and trimming were worked out from the DNA. The table shows under 300,000 clones, with 86% occurring only once. Germline-derived CDR1 and CDR2 are SGHRS and YFSETQ. The CDR3 is 16 amino acids. Trimming shortened V by 4 bases and J by 0 bases, and 14 bases separated the two germline ends. This clonotype was obtained from a man aged 30 to 45 who had recovered from COVID-19. The chain combines TRBV5-1 with TRBJ1-3; a weak D match, TRBD1 (6 bases). The sequenced sample consisted of peripheral blood. This chain's CDR3 is CASSGTDSNSGNTIYF. The CDR3 nucleotides read TGCGCCAGCAGCGGGACGGACAGCAACTCTGGAAACACCATATATTTT.